These 21 T cell receptor beta chains were sequenced from one sample in a study of circulating and synovial CD4+ cells in juvenile arthritis. The data were produced by immunoSEQ multiplex PCR, yet TCRdb's version contains in-frame clones alone and is incomplete. The top ten hold approximately 0.17% of the sample, which has about 34,000 clones, just under 97% seen once. Sequenced input: CD4+ T cells from blood. Source of these receptors: a human donor with juvenile idiopathic arthritis.

V and J are TRBV10-3 and TRBJ2-7; 10 bases fit TRBD1. Germline lookup yields CDR1 ENHRY and CDR2 SYGVKD. This CDR3 contains 14 residues. J was trimmed by 2 bases and V by 6 bases; bases with no gene match: 4. CDR3 in amino acids: CAISLGTGAYEQYF. The CDR3 DNA sequence: TGTGCCATCAGCCTCGGGACAGGGGCCTACGAGCAGTACTTC.

The chain employs TRBV5-4 and TRBJ2-3, with a tentative D call TRBD2 (5 bases). The CDR3 runs to 13 residues. Germline V gene data show CDR1 as SGHNT and CDR2 as YYREEE (reference sequence). With 4 bases removed from V and 3 bases from J, the gap between germline ends came to 9 bases. CDR3 nucleotides: TGTGCCAGCAGCCCCCCGGGGACAGATACGCAGTATTTT. Protein sequence: CASSPPGTDTQYF.

This clone has just one count. Compared with germline, one end of the junction differs, possibly owing to a read error. The chain uses TRBV30 and TRBJ2-3, with a weak D call TRBD2 (6 bases). The germline V gene has CDR1 GTSNPN and CDR2 SVGIG (reference sequence). This CDR3 is 13 amino acids long. DNA for the CDR3: TGTGCCCGGAGGGTGTTCGGGACAGATACGCAGTATTTT. Translated: CARRVFGTDTQYF.

The chain carries TRBV27 and TRBJ2-7; 10 positions agree with TRBD1. J lost 5 bases, V lost 8 bases, and 15 bases had no gene match. CDR1 and CDR2 from the germline V gene are MNHEY and SMNVEV (reference sequence). The CDR3 is 16 residues long. CDR3 region: CASFSLSGQGSNEQYF. The CDR3 DNA reads TGTGCCAGCTTCTCTCTATCGGGACAGGGGTCCAACGAGCAGTACTTC.

The rearrangement joins TRBV7-3 to TRBJ2-1; 8 bases are a match to TRBD1. This CDR3 is built from 15 residues. The V and J ends lost 5 bases and 6 bases, in that order; junction bases with no gene match: 9. Germline values: CDR1 SGHTA, CDR2 FQGTGA. As DNA, the CDR3 is TGTGCCAGCAGCGCGGCCGGGACAGGCCCCAATGAGCAGTTCTTC. Translating it yields CASSAAGTGPNEQFF.

This clone has just one count. The V and J genes are TRBV30 and TRBJ2-5, with unresolved D. The V and J ends lost 5 bases and 2 bases respectively, with 6 bases between them. CDR3 length: 11 amino acids. Germline loops: CDR1 GTSNPN, CDR2 SVGIG (reference sequence). The CDR3: CAWAAQETQYF. The CDR3 coding sequence is TGTGCCTGGGCGGCGCAAGAGACCCAGTACTTC.

This clone was seen more than once but under ten times. The V and J genes are TRBV19 and TRBJ1-5, with D tentatively TRBD1 (5 bases). Looked up from germline, CDR1 is LNHDA and CDR2 is SQIVND (reference sequence). The ends were cut back, 6 bases at V and 9 bases at J, with 15 bases in the middle. The CDR3 loop spans 13 amino acids. The CDR3 is CASSTLDGGPQHF. The CDR3 region has the DNA TGTGCCAGTAGCACCTTAGACGGGGGGCCCCAGCATTTT.

This sequence joins TRBV5-1 and TRBJ2-5, with TRBD1 matching over 9 bases. CDR1 is SGHRS and CDR2 is YFSETQ in the germline V gene. V trimming: 4 bases; J trimming: 3 bases; junction bases outside the gene matches: 7. This CDR3 comprises 15 residues. The DNA for the CDR3 is TGCGCCAGCAGCGGGACAGGGTGGGGGGAAGAGACCCAGTACTTC. Its translation: CASSGTGWGEETQYF.

The chain couples TRBV5-6 to TRBJ2-5; no clear D gene. V lost 6 bases, J lost 13 bases, and 19 bases lay in between. CDR1 is SGHDT and CDR2 is YYEEEE in the germline V gene. The CDR3 has 12 residues. Written as DNA, the CDR3 is TGTGCCAGCACCCACAATCGGCTTGGGCCGTACTTC. Translated: CASTHNRLGPYF.

This clone was counted a single time. The J gene is TRBJ2-4, the V gene TRBV10-3, with a possible D match to TRBD1 (6 bases). Germline V lookup: CDR1 ENHRY, CDR2 SYGVKD. With 3 bases removed from V and 0 bases from J, the gap between germline ends came to 12 bases. The CDR3 runs 16 residues. The CDR3 DNA reads as TGTGCCATCAGTGACGGGGACACCTTAGCCAAAAACATTCAGTACTTC. It yields the protein CAISDGDTLAKNIQYF.

V usage is TRBV7-9 and J usage is TRBJ1-2; TRBD1 agrees at 7 bases. Trimming took 5 bases from V and 3 from J; bases not matched to a gene: 12. Germline lookup yields CDR1 SEHNR and CDR2 FQNEAQ (reference sequence). CDR3 length: 16 amino acids. CDR3 in DNA: TGTGCCAGCAGCCAAAACTCAGGGGGGATACACTATGGCTACACCTTC. This encodes CASSQNSGGIHYGYTF.

The chain has TRBV6-1 and TRBJ1-3; maybe TRBD1 (5 bases). The CDR3 is 15 residues long. From germline, CDR1 is MNHNS and CDR2 SASEGT. V was pared by 3 bases and J by 2 bases, with 11 bases between. The CDR3 nucleotides read TGTGCCAGCAGTGACAGGGTTGGAGCTGGAAACACCATATATTTT. It is translated as CASSDRVGAGNTIYF.

The J gene is TRBJ1-2, the V gene TRBV5-5; 8 nucleotides align to TRBD1. The length of the CDR3 is 15 residues. CDR1 and CDR2 (germline): SGHKS, YYEKEE (reference sequence). V was pared by 6 bases and J by 0 bases, with 7 bases of the junction left unmatched. CDR3: CASNLQDRANYGYTF. Written as DNA, the CDR3 is TGTGCCAGCAACCTACAGGACAGGGCTAACTATGGCTACACCTTC.

The rearrangement links TRBV5-1 to TRBJ2-7, with 13 bases lining up with TRBD2. After removal of 4 bases from V and 5 bases from J, the junction contained 9 bases not matched to a gene. Germline V CDR1 and CDR2: SGHRS, YFSETQ. This CDR3 comprises 16 residues. The CDR3 sequence is CASSPIWTSGSHEQYF. In nucleotides, the CDR3 is TGCGCCAGCAGCCCAATTTGGACTAGCGGGAGCCACGAGCAGTACTTC.

A single count supports this clone. This chain links TRBV30 with TRBJ1-6; D uncertain. V was trimmed by 3 bases and J by 11 bases, leaving 14 bases between them. This CDR3 region has 13 residues. The germline V gene encodes CDR1 GTSNPN and CDR2 SVGIG (reference sequence). The CDR3 coding sequence is TGTGCCTGGAGCCCAACCCTCGAGGCACCCCTCCACTTT. This gives the protein CAWSPTLEAPLHF.

The CDR3 loop is CATHPALAPYEQYF. DNA for the CDR3: TGTGCCACCCACCCCGCTTTGGCCCCCTACGAGCAGTACTTC. The J gene is TRBJ2-7, the V gene TRBV2; D unresolved. The CDR3 covers 14 residues. Germline CDR1 and CDR2: SNHLY and FYNNEI. Trimming removed 10 bases from V and 2 bases from J, with 18 bases in between. Drawing the rest from reference TRBV2 and TRBJ2-7, the complete variable domain is EPEVTQTPSHQVTQMGQEVILRCVPISNHLYFYWYRQILGQKVEFLVSFYNNEISEKSEIFDDQFSVERPDGSNFTLKIRSTKLEDSAMYFCATHPALAPYEQYFGPGTRLTVT.

This rearrangement joins TRBV19 to TRBJ1-2; 9 nucleotides align to TRBD1. J lost 7 bases, V lost 5 bases, and 5 bases had no gene match. This CDR3 is 13 amino acids long. Per germline, CDR1 LNHDA and CDR2 SQIVND (reference sequence). CDR3 region: CASSQQGARGYTF. The CDR3 bases are TGTGCCAGTAGTCAACAGGGGGCTCGTGGCTACACCTTC.

The chain combines TRBV29-1 with TRBJ2-1; the match to TRBD2 covers 8 bases. CDR1 SQVTM and CDR2 ANQGSEA come from the germline V gene. The CDR3 totals 12 residues. V lost 3 bases, J lost 6 bases, and 1 base stayed unmatched. Written as DNA, the CDR3 is TGCAGCGTTGACCGGGGGGGCAATGAGCAGTTCTTC. As protein: CSVDRGGNEQFF.

On this clone itself: In the same sample, other DNA sequences code for this CDR3. The J gene is TRBJ1-5, the V gene TRBV27; possible D gene TRBD1, 6 bases. Germline V gene lookup returns CDR1 MNHEY and CDR2 SMNVEV (reference sequence). V was clipped by 6 bases and J by 3 bases, with 12 bases between them. This CDR3 has 14 residues. The CDR3 DNA follows: TGTGCCAGCAGCCCACAGGGCCCCAATCAGCCCCAGCATTTT. Translating gives CASSPQGPNQPQHF.

This sequence joins TRBV2 and TRBJ2-3; D not certain. The ends were cut back, 6 bases at V and 2 bases at J, with 15 bases in the middle. Germline values: CDR1 SNHLY, CDR2 FYNNEI. The CDR3 contains 15 residues. CDR3 nucleotide sequence: TGTGCCAGCAGGAGGCCCGGAATAGACACAGATACGCAGTATTTT. It translates to CASRRPGIDTDTQYF.

The V call is TRBV9, the J call TRBJ2-5; TRBD2 agrees at 7 bases. V trimming: 4 bases; J trimming: 4 bases; junction bases outside the gene matches: 13. The germline CDR1 and CDR2 sequences are SGDLS and YYNGEE. This CDR3 spans 16 amino acids. The DNA for the CDR3 is TGTGCCAGCAGCCCCGGGGGGACCCAGAGGCTAGAGACCCAGTACTTC. This encodes CASSPGGTQRLETQYF. Full variable domain (outside the CDR3, taken from reference TRBV9 and TRBJ2-5): DSGVTQTPKHLITATGQRVTLRCSPRSGDLSVYWYQQSLDQGLQFLIQYYNGEERAKGNILERFSAQQFPDLHSELNLSSLELGDSALYFCASSPGGTQRLETQYFGPGTRLLVL.